The 17 T cell receptor beta chains below come from one sample, sequenced in a study of blood T cell repertoires in COVID-19. Assay used: immunoSEQ multiplex PCR; TCRdb lists only in-frame clones, some missing. Here the sample spans around 250,000 clones, roughly four fifths being singletons. The sample consisted of peripheral blood. The receptors originated from a woman between 18 and 29 years old with acute or convalescent COVID-19.

V gene TRBV6-6 combines with J gene TRBJ1-3; D is uncertain. V lost 8 bases to trimming and J lost 0 bases, with 8 bases between them. Germline lookup yields CDR1 MNHNY and CDR2 SVGAGI (reference sequence). This CDR3 is built from 13 residues. The DNA for the CDR3 is TGTGCCAGCGCGGTGACCTCTGGAAACACCATATATTTT. Its translation is CASAVTSGNTIYF.

The J gene is TRBJ2-2, the V gene TRBV6-1; 7 bases are a match to TRBD1. The germline V gene encodes CDR1 MNHNS and CDR2 SASEGT. This CDR3 spans 15 amino acids. Unmatched junction bases numbered 2, after V lost 1 base and J lost 3 bases. For the CDR3, the DNA is TGTGCCAGCAGTGAAGGACAGGGTTACACCGGGGAGCTGTTTTTT. Translation: CASSEGQGYTGELFF.

The rearrangement uses TRBV19 and TRBJ2-7; TRBD2 matches 14 bases. In germline, CDR1 is LNHDA, CDR2 SQIVND (reference sequence). After removal of 5 bases from V and 3 bases from J, the junction contained 3 bases not matched to a gene. CDR3 length: 15 residues. CDR3 sequence reads: CASSPGLAGVYEQYF. CDR3 nucleotides: TGTGCCAGTAGTCCGGGACTAGCGGGAGTCTACGAGCAGTACTTC.

V gene TRBV7-8 combines with J gene TRBJ2-7; 7 nucleotides line up with TRBD2. The germline gives CDR1 SGHVS, CDR2 FQNEAQ. The CDR3 runs to 14 residues. With V trimmed by 1 base and J by 2 bases, 2 bases remained unmatched. Written as DNA, the CDR3 is TGTGCCAGCAGCTTAGGGGGGGGAGCCTACGAGCAGTACTTC. This encodes CASSLGGGAYEQYF. The full variable domain, its missing parts supplied by reference TRBV7-8 and TRBJ2-7, is GAGVSQSPRYKVAKRGQDVALRCDPISGHVSLFWYQQALGQGPEFLTYFQNEAQLDKSGLPSDRFFAERPEGSVSTLKIQRTQQEDSAVYLCASSLGGGAYEQYFGPGTRLTVT.

The chain joins TRBV25-1 to TRBJ2-7; D uncertain. In germline, CDR1 is MGHDK, CDR2 SYGVNS. Between the trimmed V and J ends, which lost 1 base and 5 bases, there was a span of 6 bases. The length of the CDR3 is 12 residues. CDR3 DNA: TGTGCCAGCAGTGAATTTGTCAACGAGCAGTACTTC. Translating it yields CASSEFVNEQYF.

The chain carries TRBV28 and TRBJ1-1; D not resolved. Germline V gene data show CDR1 as MDHEN and CDR2 as SYDVKM. V was shortened by 5 bases and J by 1 base, with 14 bases between the two germline ends. This CDR3 comprises 15 residues. The CDR3 here is CASSQTRKKNTEAFF. The CDR3 nucleotides read TGTGCCAGCAGTCAAACCAGGAAAAAGAACACTGAAGCTTTCTTT.

The rearrangement links TRBV5-4 to TRBJ2-1, with 16 bases identical to TRBD2. The J segment lost 8 bases and the V segment lost 4 bases, leaving 3 bases of the junction unmatched. Germline assignment: CDR1 SGHNT and CDR2 YYREEE (reference sequence). The CDR3 runs 15 residues. The CDR3 protein is CASSQGTSGGDEQFF. Here the CDR3 DNA reads TGTGCCAGCAGCCAGGGGACTAGCGGGGGGGATGAGCAGTTCTTC. Full variable domain (missing parts from reference TRBV5-4 and TRBJ2-1): ETGVTQSPTHLIKTRGQQVTLRCSSQSGHNTVSWYQQALGQGPQFIFQYYREEENGRGNFPPRFSGLQFPNYSSELNVNALELDDSALYLCASSQGTSGGDEQFFGPGTRLTVL.

The V gene is TRBV29-1, the J gene TRBJ2-7, with D possibly matching TRBD1 (5 bases). CDR1 SQVTM and CDR2 ANQGSEA come from the germline V gene. The CDR3 runs 13 residues. V dropped 2 bases and J dropped 3 bases, with 11 bases sitting between them. The CDR3 here is CSVEQGEYYEQYF. In DNA form, the CDR3 reads TGCAGCGTTGAACAAGGGGAATACTACGAGCAGTACTTC.

This chain links TRBV27 with TRBJ1-6; the D is unclear. V was shortened by 2 bases and J by 0 bases, with 5 bases between the two germline ends. Germline V gene data show CDR1 as MNHEY and CDR2 as SMNVEV (reference sequence). The length of the CDR3 is 15 residues. The CDR3 DNA reads TGTGCCAGCAGTTTAGGGAGCTCCTATAATTCACCCCTCCACTTT. It specifies CASSLGSSYNSPLHF.

This clone was detected once. The CDR3 bases are TGTGCCAGCTCACCGCCCCAGGGCCGGAATGAGCAGTTCTTC. It translates to CASSPPQGRNEQFF. This chain uses TRBV18 with TRBJ2-1; possibly TRBD1 for D (5 bases). The germline V gene has CDR1 KGHSH and CDR2 LQKENI. Trimming pared 3 bases from V and 7 bases from J, leaving 13 bases between. The CDR3 spans 14 residues.

The gene calls are TRBV7-2 and TRBJ1-1; D possibly corresponds to TRBD1 (5 bases). CDR1 and CDR2 from the germline V gene are SGHTA and FQGNSA. The CDR3 loop spans 15 amino acids. Trimming left V 5 bases short and J 1 base short, with 14 bases between. The CDR3 DNA sequence: TGTGCCAGCAGCCCCAAAATGACAGCGAACACTGAAGCTTTCTTT. Amino acids: CASSPKMTANTEAFF.

The chain has TRBV19 and TRBJ2-2, with D possibly being TRBD1 (6 bases). V gave up 8 bases and J gave up 3 bases, with 16 bases separating them. CDR1 is LNHDA, CDR2 SQIVND, per germline (reference sequence). This CDR3 has 15 amino acids. The CDR3 DNA reads as TGTGCCAGTCGTAGGTGGGCAGGGGACACCGGGGAGCTGTTTTTT. Residues: CASRRWAGDTGELFF.

The chain links TRBV7-6 to TRBJ2-1; 11 bases are shared with TRBD2. Germline-derived CDR1 and CDR2 are SGHVS and FNYEAQ. The CDR3 extends over 15 amino acids. V lost 3 bases, J lost 6 bases, and 4 bases stayed unmatched. The CDR3 DNA reads TGTGCCAGCAGCTTGCCGGGACTAGCGGCCAATGAGCAGTTCTTC. Translation gives CASSLPGLAANEQFF.

The chain is built from TRBV5-1 and TRBJ2-6; a possible D gene is TRBD1 (6 bases). Germline V lookup: CDR1 SGHRS, CDR2 YFSETQ. The CDR3 covers 17 residues. Between the trimmed V and J ends, which lost 1 base and 2 bases, there was a span of 13 bases. CDR3 nucleotide sequence: TGCGCCAGCAGCTTGATCGCCCCAGGGGCTGGGGCCAACGTCCTGACTTTC. Amino acids: CASSLIAPGAGANVLTF.

This chain joins TRBV28 and TRBJ2-7; 9 positions agree with TRBD2. Germline trimming cut 5 bases from V and 3 bases from J; bases unmatched to any gene: 5. The CDR3 consists of 14 residues. CDR1 is MDHEN and CDR2 is SYDVKM in the germline V gene. The CDR3 coding sequence is TGTGCCAGCAGTCTAGCGGGAAAAGGCTACGAGCAGTACTTC. It is translated as CASSLAGKGYEQYF.

The chain employs TRBV11-2 and TRBJ2-7; TRBD1 is a possible D gene (6 bases). CDR3 length: 14 residues. Germline V gene data show CDR1 as SGHAT and CDR2 as FQNNGV. With 6 bases removed from V and 5 bases from J, the gap between germline ends came to 17 bases. In DNA form, the CDR3 reads TGTGCCAGCAGGGTCTCAGGGGTCCCCGACGAGCAGTACTTC. Amino acids: CASRVSGVPDEQYF.

The rearrangement joins TRBV7-9 to TRBJ2-3; no clear D gene. Trimming took off 5 bases at V and 5 bases at J, with 8 bases between the two ends. Germline CDR1 is SEHNR and CDR2 is FQNEAQ (reference sequence). This CDR3 comprises 12 residues. The CDR3 sequence: CASSREVDTQYF. CDR3 coding DNA: TGTGCCAGCAGCCGAGAAGTAGATACGCAGTATTTT.